This entry concerns a single TCR beta chain. Its specificity is not known. Carrying UMI labels, the TRB cDNA libraries were prepared through 5' RACE. TCRdb reanalyzed the 5' RACE reads, giving one entry per CDR3 protein sequence and no DNA. Its listing shows about 57,000 distinct CDR3 sequences. The entry originates in a study of CXCR3-negative and CXCR3-positive naive CD8 T cells. Study findings and constraints: Naive cells positive for CXCR3 carried more hydrophobic TRB CDR3s than CXCR3-negative ones. After cryopreservation, CXCR3 expression dropped partially; most assays used fresh PBMCs. Both naive subsets, CXCR3-negative and CXCR3-positive, displayed similar TRBV-TRBJ usage, unlike memory cells.

CDR3 length: 14 amino acids. Germline V gives CDR1 LNHDA, CDR2 SQIVND (reference sequence). Sequencing was done on a sample of naive CXCR3+ CD8+ T cells from blood. The subset was: CD45RO-CCR7+CD27+CD95- naive CD8+ T cells expressing CXCR3 (TNR3+). The TCR was taken from a human donor in good health. Some clones in this sample may be carry-over from other donors' samples. V and J are TRBV19 and TRBJ2-1; TCRdb lists TRBD2, though no DNA is available to test this call. The CDR3 sequence is CASSGRGGLDEQFF.